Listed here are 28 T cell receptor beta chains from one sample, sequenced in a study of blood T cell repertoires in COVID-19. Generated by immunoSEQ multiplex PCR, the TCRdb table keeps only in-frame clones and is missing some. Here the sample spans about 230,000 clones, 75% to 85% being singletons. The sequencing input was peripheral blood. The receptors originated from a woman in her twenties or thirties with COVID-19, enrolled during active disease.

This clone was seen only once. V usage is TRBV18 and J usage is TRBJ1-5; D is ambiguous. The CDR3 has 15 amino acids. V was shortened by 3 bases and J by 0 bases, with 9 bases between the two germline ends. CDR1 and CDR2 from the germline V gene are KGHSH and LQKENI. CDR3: CASSPWRDSNQPQHF. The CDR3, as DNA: TGTGCCAGCTCACCGTGGCGGGATAGCAATCAGCCCCAGCATTTT.

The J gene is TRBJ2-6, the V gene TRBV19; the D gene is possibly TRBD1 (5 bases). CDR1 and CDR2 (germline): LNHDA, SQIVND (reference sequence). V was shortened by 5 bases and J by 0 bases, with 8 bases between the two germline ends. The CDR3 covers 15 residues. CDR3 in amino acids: CASSAGNSGANVLTF. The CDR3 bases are TGTGCCAGTAGTGCAGGGAACTCTGGGGCCAACGTCCTGACTTTC.

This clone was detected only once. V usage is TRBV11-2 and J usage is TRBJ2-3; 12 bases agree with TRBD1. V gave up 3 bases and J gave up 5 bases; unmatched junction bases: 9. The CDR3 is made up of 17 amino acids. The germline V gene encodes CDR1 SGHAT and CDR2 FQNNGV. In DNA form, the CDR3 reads TGTGCCAGCAGCTTGCGCCCGGGACAGGGGGCGCGAGATACGCAGTATTTT. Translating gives CASSLRPGQGARDTQYF.

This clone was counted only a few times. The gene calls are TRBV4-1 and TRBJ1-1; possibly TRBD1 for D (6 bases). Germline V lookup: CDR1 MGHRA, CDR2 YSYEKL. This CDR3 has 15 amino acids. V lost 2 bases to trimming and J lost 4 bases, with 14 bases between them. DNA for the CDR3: TGCGCCAGCAGCCAATCTGGACAGCCAGGCACTGAAGCTTTCTTT. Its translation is CASSQSGQPGTEAFF.

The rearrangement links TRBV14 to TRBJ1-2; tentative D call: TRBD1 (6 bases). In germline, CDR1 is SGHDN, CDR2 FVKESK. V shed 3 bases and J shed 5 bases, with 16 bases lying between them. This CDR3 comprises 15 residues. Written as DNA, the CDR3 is TGTGCCAGCAGCCAGTATTCGGGACACCAGTATGGCTACACCTTC. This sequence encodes CASSQYSGHQYGYTF. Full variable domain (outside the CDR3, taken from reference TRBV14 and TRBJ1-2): EAGVTQFPSHSVIEKGQTVTLRCDPISGHDNLYWYRRVMGKEIKFLLHFVKESKQDESGMPNNRFLAERTGGTYSTLKVQPAELEDSGVYFCASSQYSGHQYGYTFGSGTRLTVV.

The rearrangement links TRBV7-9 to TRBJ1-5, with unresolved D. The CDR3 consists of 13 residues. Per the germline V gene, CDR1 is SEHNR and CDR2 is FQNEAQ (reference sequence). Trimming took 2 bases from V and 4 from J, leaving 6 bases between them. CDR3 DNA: TGTGCCAGCAGCTTAAATCAAAATCAGCCCCAGCATTTT. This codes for CASSLNQNQPQHF.

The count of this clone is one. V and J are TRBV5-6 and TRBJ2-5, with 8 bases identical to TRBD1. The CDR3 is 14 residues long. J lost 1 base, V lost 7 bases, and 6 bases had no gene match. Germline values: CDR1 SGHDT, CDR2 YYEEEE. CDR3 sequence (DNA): TGTGCCAGCGAGATAACAGGGGGCCAAGAGACCCAGTACTTC. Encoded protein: CASEITGGQETQYF.

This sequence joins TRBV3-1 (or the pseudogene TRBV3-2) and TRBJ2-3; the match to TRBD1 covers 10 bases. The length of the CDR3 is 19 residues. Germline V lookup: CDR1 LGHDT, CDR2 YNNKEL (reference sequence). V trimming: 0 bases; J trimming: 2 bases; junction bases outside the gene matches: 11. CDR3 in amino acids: CASSQDRTGGVVPTDTQYF. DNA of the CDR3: TGTGCCAGCAGCCAAGACCGGACAGGGGGGGTGGTTCCCACAGATACGCAGTATTTT.

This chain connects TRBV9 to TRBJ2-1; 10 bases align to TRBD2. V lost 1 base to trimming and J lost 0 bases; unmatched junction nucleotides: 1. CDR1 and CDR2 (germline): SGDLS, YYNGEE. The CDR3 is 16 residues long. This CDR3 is CASSVLAGVSYNEQFF. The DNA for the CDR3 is TGTGCCAGCAGCGTACTAGCGGGAGTCTCCTACAATGAGCAGTTCTTC.

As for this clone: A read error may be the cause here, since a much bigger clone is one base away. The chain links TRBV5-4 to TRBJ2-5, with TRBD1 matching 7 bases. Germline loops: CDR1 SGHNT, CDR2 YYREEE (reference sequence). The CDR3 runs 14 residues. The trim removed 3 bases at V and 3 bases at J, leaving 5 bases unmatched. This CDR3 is CASSSQTGKETQYF. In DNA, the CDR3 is TGTGCCAGCAGCTCCCAGACAGGGAAAGAGACCCAGTACTTC.

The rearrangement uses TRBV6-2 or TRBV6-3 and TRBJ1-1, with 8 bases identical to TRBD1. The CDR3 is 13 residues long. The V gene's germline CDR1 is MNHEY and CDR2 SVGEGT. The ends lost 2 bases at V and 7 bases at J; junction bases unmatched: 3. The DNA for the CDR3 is TGTGCCAGCAGTTACACAGGGGGGCTTGAAGCTTTCTTT. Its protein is CASSYTGGLEAFF.

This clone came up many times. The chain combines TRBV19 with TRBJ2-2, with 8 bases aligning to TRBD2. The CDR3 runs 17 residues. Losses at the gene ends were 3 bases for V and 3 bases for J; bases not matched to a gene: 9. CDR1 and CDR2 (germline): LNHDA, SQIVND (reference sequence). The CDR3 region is CASSILIGGADTGELFF. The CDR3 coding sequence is TGTGCCAGTAGTATTTTAATCGGGGGGGCAGACACCGGGGAGCTGTTTTTT.

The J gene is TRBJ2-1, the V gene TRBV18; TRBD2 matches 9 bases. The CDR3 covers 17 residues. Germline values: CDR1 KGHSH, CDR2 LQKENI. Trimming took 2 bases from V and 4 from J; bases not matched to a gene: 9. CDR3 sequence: CASSPTFAGGMYNEQFF. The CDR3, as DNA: TGTGCCAGCTCACCAACTTTTGCGGGGGGGATGTACAATGAGCAGTTCTTC.

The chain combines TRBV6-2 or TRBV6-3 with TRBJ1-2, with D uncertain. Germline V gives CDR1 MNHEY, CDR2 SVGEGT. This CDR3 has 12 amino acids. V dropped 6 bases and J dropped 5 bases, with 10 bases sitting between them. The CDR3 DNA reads TGTGCCAGCAGCTTAGTCTCATATGGCTACACCTTC. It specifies CASSLVSYGYTF.

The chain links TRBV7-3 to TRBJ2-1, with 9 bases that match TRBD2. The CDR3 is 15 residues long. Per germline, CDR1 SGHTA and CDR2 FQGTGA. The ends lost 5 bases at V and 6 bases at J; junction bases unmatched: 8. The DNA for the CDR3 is TGTGCCAGCAGCCCCGGACTAGCGTCAAGCAATGAGCAGTTCTTC. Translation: CASSPGLASSNEQFF. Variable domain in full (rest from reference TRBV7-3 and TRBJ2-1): GAGVSQTPSNKVTEKGKYVELRCDPISGHTALYWYRQSLGQGPEFLIYFQGTGAADDSGLPNDRFFAVRPEGSVSTLKIQRTERGDSAVYLCASSPGLASSNEQFFGPGTRLTVL.

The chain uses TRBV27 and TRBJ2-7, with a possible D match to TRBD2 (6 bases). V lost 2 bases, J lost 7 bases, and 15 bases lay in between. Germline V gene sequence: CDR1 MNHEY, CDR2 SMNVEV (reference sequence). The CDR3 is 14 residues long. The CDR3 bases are TGTGCCAGCAGTTTAGGAGGGGCTTCGGGGGAGCAGTACTTC. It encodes CASSLGGASGEQYF.

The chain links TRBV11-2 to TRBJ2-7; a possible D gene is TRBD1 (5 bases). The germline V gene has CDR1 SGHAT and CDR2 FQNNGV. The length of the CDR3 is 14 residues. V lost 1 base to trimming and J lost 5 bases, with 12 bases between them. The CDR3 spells CASSLAGRAHEQYF. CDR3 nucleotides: TGTGCCAGCAGCTTAGCCGGCAGGGCTCACGAGCAGTACTTC. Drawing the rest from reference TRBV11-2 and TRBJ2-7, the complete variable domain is EAGVAQSPRYKIIEKRQSVAFWCNPISGHATLYWYQQILGQGPKLLIQFQNNGVVDDSQLPKDRFSAERLKGVDSTLKIQPAKLEDSAVYLCASSLAGRAHEQYFGPGTRLTVT.

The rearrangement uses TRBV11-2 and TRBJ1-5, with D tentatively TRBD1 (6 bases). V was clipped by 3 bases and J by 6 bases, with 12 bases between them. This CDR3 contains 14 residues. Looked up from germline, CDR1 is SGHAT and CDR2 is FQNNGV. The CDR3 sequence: CASSFAGVSQPQHF. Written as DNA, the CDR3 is TGTGCCAGCAGCTTCGCAGGGGTCTCTCAGCCCCAGCATTTT.

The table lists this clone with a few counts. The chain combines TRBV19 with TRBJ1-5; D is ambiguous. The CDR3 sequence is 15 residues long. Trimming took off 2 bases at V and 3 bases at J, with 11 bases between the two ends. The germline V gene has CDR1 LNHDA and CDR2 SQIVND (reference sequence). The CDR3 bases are TGTGCCAGTAGTATATCCGGGGTAGACAATCAGCCCCAGCATTTT. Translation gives CASSISGVDNQPQHF.

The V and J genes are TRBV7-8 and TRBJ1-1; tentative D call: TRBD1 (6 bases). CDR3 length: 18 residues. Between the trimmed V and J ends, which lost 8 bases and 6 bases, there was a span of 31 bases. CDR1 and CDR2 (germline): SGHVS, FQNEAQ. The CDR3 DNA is TGTGCCAGCGCCCCTGGTCGGGGGGCCAGCGGAGTTTACGCTGAAGCTTTCTTT. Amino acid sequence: CASAPGRGASGVYAEAFF.

The CDR3 DNA reads as TGTGCCAGCAGCAAACTGGCGGGGTTGGACGGGGAGCTGTTTTTT. Translating it yields CASSKLAGLDGELFF. The chain recombines TRBV21-1 with TRBJ2-2; TRBD2 was called by the table and not checked on the DNA. TRBV21-1 represents a pseudogene. This CDR3 has 15 residues.

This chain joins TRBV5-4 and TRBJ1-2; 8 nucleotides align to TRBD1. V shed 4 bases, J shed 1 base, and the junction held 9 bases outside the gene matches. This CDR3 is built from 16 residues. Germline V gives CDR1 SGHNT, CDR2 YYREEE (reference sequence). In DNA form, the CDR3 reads TGTGCCAGCAGCCGGGGGCAGGGGGCAGGTAACTATGGCTACACCTTC. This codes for CASSRGQGAGNYGYTF.

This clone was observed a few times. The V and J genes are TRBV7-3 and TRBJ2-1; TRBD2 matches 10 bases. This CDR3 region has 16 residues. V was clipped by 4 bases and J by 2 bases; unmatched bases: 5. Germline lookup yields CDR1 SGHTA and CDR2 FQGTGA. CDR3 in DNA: TGTGCCAGCAGCTCTACAGGGACTAGCGCCTACAATGAGCAGTTCTTC. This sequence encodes CASSSTGTSAYNEQFF.

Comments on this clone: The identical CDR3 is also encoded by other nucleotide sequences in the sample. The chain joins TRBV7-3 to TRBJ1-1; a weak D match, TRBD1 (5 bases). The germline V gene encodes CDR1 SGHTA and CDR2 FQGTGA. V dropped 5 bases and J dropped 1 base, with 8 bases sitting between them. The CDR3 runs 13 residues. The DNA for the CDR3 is TGTGCCAGCAGCCTCAGGGCGAACACTGAAGCTTTCTTT. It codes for CASSLRANTEAFF.

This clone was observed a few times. CDR3 in DNA: TGCGCCAGCAGCAAGGGACTAGCGGGAAACACCGGGGAGCTGTTTTTT. As protein: CASSKGLAGNTGELFF. The genes are TRBV5-1 and TRBJ2-2, with 13 bases fitting TRBD2. This CDR3 is 16 amino acids long. Losses at the gene ends were 4 bases for V and 2 bases for J; bases not matched to a gene: 2. Germline V gives CDR1 SGHRS, CDR2 YFSETQ. The whole variable domain, filled in from reference TRBV5-1 and TRBJ2-2, reads KAGVTQTPRYLIKTRGQQVTLSCSPISGHRSVSWYQQTPGQGLQFLFEYFSETQRNKGNFPGRFSGRQFSNSRSEMNVSTLELGDSALYLCASSKGLAGNTGELFFGEGSRLTVL.

CDR3 sequence: CASSAGFGDYGYTF. The CDR3 DNA is TGTGCCAGCAGCGCAGGGTTTGGGGACTATGGCTACACCTTC. This chain uses TRBV7-9 with TRBJ1-2; a weak D match, TRBD1 (5 bases). Looked up from germline, CDR1 is SEHNR and CDR2 is FQNEAQ (reference sequence). V shed 5 bases and J shed 3 bases, with 13 bases lying between them. The CDR3 consists of 14 residues.

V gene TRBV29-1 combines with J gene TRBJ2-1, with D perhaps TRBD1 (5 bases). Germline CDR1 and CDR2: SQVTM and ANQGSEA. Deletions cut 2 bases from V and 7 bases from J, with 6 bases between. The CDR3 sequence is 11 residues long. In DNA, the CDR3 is TGCAGCGTTGAAAAGGGGAATGAGCAGTTCTTC. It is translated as CSVEKGNEQFF.

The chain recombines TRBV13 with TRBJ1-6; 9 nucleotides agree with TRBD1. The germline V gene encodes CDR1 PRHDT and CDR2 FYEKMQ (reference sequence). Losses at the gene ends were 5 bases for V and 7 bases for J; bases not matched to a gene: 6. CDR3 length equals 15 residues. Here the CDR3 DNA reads TGTGCCAGCAGCGCTCCGGGACAGGGAAATTCACCCCTCCACTTT. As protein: CASSAPGQGNSPLHF.